What follows is one T cell receptor (beta chain) and its context. Its antigen remains unknown. The sample is drawn from a study of shared clonotypes between healthy human individuals. About the study: A few men and a couple of women, aged 18 to 49, were donors.

Donors comprised only Caucasian adults living in Nashville, Tennessee. Using immunoSEQ multiplex PCR, the repertoire was profiled, and TCRdb retains in-frame clones only, with some absent. The sample holds 2 million to 3 million clones, approximately 93% seen once. Germline loops: CDR1 MNHNS, CDR2 SASEGT. This CDR3 is built from 14 residues. V lost 7 bases and J 1 base, leaving 13 bases between the germline ends. Findings and limits, study-wide: The study's rarefaction showed incomplete sorted-subset sequencing despite large depth.

The TCR sequence derives from a man younger than 35 in good health. Some clones in this sample may be carry-over from other donors' samples. The sample comprised naive CD4+ T cells from PBMCs. Subset reported: CD45RA+ positively selected. The chain uses TRBV6-1 and TRBJ1-1; D gene unclear. The CDR3 loop is CASTPGRGNTEAFF. DNA for the CDR3: TGTGCCAGCACCCCGGGCCGGGGGAACACTGAAGCTTTCTTT.